This T cell receptor beta chain derives from a study of T cells after yellow fever vaccination. TCRdb re-called the 5' RACE reads through MiXCR, storing one row per CDR3 protein. The table records fewer than 650,000 distinct CDR3 sequences, about a fifth of them present only once. The V end lost 0 bases, the J end lost 7 bases, and 16 bases lay between the germline ends. The germline V gene has CDR1 SGHRS and CDR2 YFSETQ. The CDR3 runs 15 residues. The study's findings and limits: Sorted repertoires could include abundant contaminating clonotypes from bulk cells.

This clonotype was observed a few times. The antigen is undetermined. The source was PBMCs, collected approximately 20 days after the first yellow fever vaccination. This sequence originates from a man aged 18 to 35 who received the YFV17D yellow fever vaccine. The chain joins TRBV5-1 to TRBJ1-1; tentatively, D is TRBD1 (6 bases). In DNA, the CDR3 is TGCGCCAGCAGCTTGGTACGGGGGGCTGCCTTTGAAGCTTTCTTT. This gives the protein CASSLVRGAAFEAFF.